This is a list of T cell receptor beta chains from one sample in a study of response to subunit inactivated influenza vaccine. TCRdb passed the RT-PCR reads through MiXCR, listing each CDR3 protein once. The data hold 150,000 to 200,000 distinct CDR3 sequences, with roughly 11% observed a single time. This specimen was non-naive T cells sorted from PBMCs, taken 45 days after vaccination. The receptor set was obtained from a man in his forties or fifties who received an inactivated influenza vaccine. CDR3s include the opening cysteine and the closing phenylalanine or tryptophan. D genes are given only for firm matches.

J: TRBJ2-7; V: TRBV11-2; D: .; CDR3: CASSLVKGYEQYF
J: TRBJ2-3; V: TRBV20-1; D: .; CDR3: CSARRPIGGPDTQYF
J: TRBJ2-1; V: TRBV7-9; D: TRBD2; CDR3: CASSPTGRYYNEQFF
J: TRBJ1-1; V: TRBV5-1; D: .; CDR3: CASHPQEDLTEAFF
J: TRBJ2-1; V: TRBV7-9; D: .; CDR3: CASSSGPGYNEQFF
J: TRBJ2-2; V: TRBV3-1; D: .; CDR3: CASSQVHTGELFF
J: TRBJ2-5; V: TRBV9; D: .; CDR3: CASSPDQRANFGETQYF
J: TRBJ2-5; V: TRBV3-1; D: .; CDR3: CASSPRADQETQYF
J: TRBJ2-3; V: TRBV11-2; D: .; CDR3: CASSFPYRVGDTQYF
J: TRBJ1-5; V: TRBV6-5; D: TRBD1; CDR3: CASRLDGQGAQPQHF
J: TRBJ2-5; V: TRBV5-1; D: .; CDR3: CASSPGTVSVKETQYF
J: TRBJ2-5; V: TRBV24-1; D: .; CDR3: CATSAPREGVGETQYF
J: TRBJ2-2; V: TRBV9; D: .; CDR3: CASSVARMNTGELFF
J: TRBJ1-5; V: TRBV10-3; D: .; CDR3: CAISESGMEPQPQHF
J: TRBJ2-5; V: TRBV6-2/TRBV6-3; D: TRBD1; CDR3: CASTEGDRLIGTQYF
J: TRBJ2-1; V: TRBV12-3/TRBV12-4; D: .; CDR3: CASSPLGVTEQFF
J: TRBJ2-3; V: TRBV11-2; D: TRBD2; CDR3: CASSSLKRGTDTQYF